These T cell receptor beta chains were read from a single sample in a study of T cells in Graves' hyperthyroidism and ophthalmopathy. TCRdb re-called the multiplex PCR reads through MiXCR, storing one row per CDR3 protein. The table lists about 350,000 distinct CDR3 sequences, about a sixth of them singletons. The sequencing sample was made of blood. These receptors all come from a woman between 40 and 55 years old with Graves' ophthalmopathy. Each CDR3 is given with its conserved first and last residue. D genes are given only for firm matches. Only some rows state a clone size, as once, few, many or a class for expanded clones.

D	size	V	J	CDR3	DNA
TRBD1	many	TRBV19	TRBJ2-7	CASSNKQGRSSYEQYF	TGTGCCAGTAGTAACAAACAGGGGCGAAGCTCCTACGAGCAGTACTTC
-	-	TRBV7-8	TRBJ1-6	CASSRFEAGFNSPLHF	TGTGCCAGCAGCCGCTTTGAGGCAGGCTTTAATTCACCCCTCCACTTC
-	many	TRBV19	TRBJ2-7	CASSMGAGVYEQYF	TGTGCCAGTAGTATGGGGGCGGGAGTCTACGAGCAGTACTTC
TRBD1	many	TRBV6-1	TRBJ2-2	CASSEGQGARTGELFF	TGTGCCAGCAGTGAAGGACAGGGGGCTCGGACCGGGGAGCTGTTTTTT
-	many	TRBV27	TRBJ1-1	CASSLRTQGNTEAFF	TGTGCCAGCAGTTTACGCACCCAGGGGAACACTGAAGCTTTCTTT
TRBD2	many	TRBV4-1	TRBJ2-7	CASSTRDYAYEQYF	TGCGCCAGCAGCACACGGGACTATGCCTACGAGCAGTACTTC
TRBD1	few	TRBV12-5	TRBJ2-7	CASGFNPDRGLEEQYF	TGTGCTAGTGGTTTCAATCCCGACAGGGGCCTGGAGGAGCAGTACTTC
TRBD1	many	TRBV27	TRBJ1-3	CASSSRQGHSGNTIYF	TGTGCCAGCAGCTCTCGACAGGGTCACTCTGGAAACACCATATATTTT
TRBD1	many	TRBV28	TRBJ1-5	CASSFPKGAGQPQHF	TGTGCCAGCAGTTTCCCGAAGGGGGCCGGACAGCCCCAGCATTTT
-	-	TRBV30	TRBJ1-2	CAWSVPGWYGYTF	TGTGCCTGGAGTGTACCCGGATGGTATGGCTACACCTTC
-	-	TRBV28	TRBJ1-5	CASGIRGNQPQHF	TGTGCCAGCGGCATCAGGGGCAATCAGCCCCAGCATTTT
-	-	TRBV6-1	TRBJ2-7	CASRPGIRSLVEQSF	TGTGCCAGCAGGCCCGGGATTAGGAGTTTGGTTGAACAGTCCTTC
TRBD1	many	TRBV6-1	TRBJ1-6	CASSEYPRQGANSPLHF	TGTGCCAGCAGTGAATACCCCCGACAGGGGGCTAATTCACCCCTCCACTTT